This T cell receptor beta chain was identified during a study of blood T cell repertoires in COVID-19. Study-level background: COVID-19 samples from acute and convalescent phases originated in the United States, Italy and Spain. PBMCs, B-cell-depleted T cells, or T cells provided the cDNA or gDNA that made up the material.

Per the study methods: Amplification of reference gene primers provided the estimated nucleated cell counts. Some clones are missing from TCRdb's copy, which holds only in-frame ones; the method was immunoSEQ multiplex PCR. Clone size and V and J calls were adopted from that table, with D and trimming inferred from the DNA. This table has 90,000 to 120,000 clones, about 89% appearing once. The CDR3 spans 14 residues. Trimming took 4 bases from V and 10 from J, leaving 19 bases between them. Germline loops: CDR1 SQVTM, CDR2 ANQGSEA. The chain couples TRBV29-1 to TRBJ1-4, with D perhaps matching TRBD1 (5 bases). Sequenced input: peripheral blood. The source is a woman in her twenties or thirties with acute or convalescent COVID-19. In nucleotides, the CDR3 is TGCAGCGTTGTCGTTTACGGCAGGGAAGGAAAACTGTTTTTT. Translated: CSVVVYGREGKLFF.